This T cell receptor (beta chain) was identified in a study of T cell repertoires in cytomegalovirus infection (dated by TCRdb to about 2019). With regard to the full study: Donor HLA type was relevant to the analysis, as public TCR beta signatures indicated carriage of CMV infection together with the matching HLA type. What the authors observed across the whole study: The ex vivo response was dominated by HLA-C-restricted CMV-specific TCR beta clonotypes, and the single most frequent clonotype in two of eight donors was supplied by these HLA-C-restricted clonotypes. In both this cohort and an independent approximately 350-donor cohort, the cumulative frequency of public TCR beta family members distinguished carriers of CMV infection plus the relevant HLA type.

The sample holds many counts of this clonotype. Its antigen is currently not known. No per-base quality is available; no much larger clone lies one base away. Data came from an Illumina HiSeq 1500. TCRdb's own reprocessing of the public reads used fastp at Q25 and MiXCR and kept productive beta chains. Merged by CDR3 protein, the rows form single entries marked with the most common genes and DNA. In all, the sample holds more than 85,000 distinct CDR3 sequences, and approximately 16% of those were seen once. 8% of the sample rests with the top ten. V gives up 4 bases and J gives up 3 bases, and the segment between their germline ends measures 3 bases. The CDR3 sequence holds 11 residues, the cysteine and phenylalanine included. The kept DNA is CDR3 alone, 33 bases in frame from the first base.

The sequenced sample was PBMCs. The rearrangement combines TRBV12-3 or TRBV12-4 with TRBJ2-5, with no confident D gene call. This TCR was sampled from a human donor in good health (CMV status not recorded). Some clones in this sample may be carry-over from other donors' samples. CDR3 protein: CASSSEETQYF. The DNA reads as follows: TGTGCCAGCAGTTCCGAAGAGACCCAGTACTTC.